Following are 16 T cell receptor beta chains from one sample sequenced in a study of shared clonotypes between healthy human individuals. Assay: immunoSEQ multiplex PCR; the TCRdb copy retains only in-frame clones and omits some. The sample comprises approximately 500,000 clones, less than 85% of which are singletons, and roughly 13% rests with the top ten. The sample was PBMCs. The origin of the receptors is a woman in her thirties or forties in good health. Some clones in this sample may be carry-over from other donors' samples.

This clone was found a few times. The chain combines TRBV19 with TRBJ1-5; TRBD1 is a possible D gene (6 bases). Trimming removed 6 bases at V and 10 bases at J, with 19 bases between. There are 14 residues in the CDR3. CDR1 and CDR2 from the germline V gene are LNHDA and SQIVND (reference sequence). Here the CDR3 reads CASRPRDTFRPQHF. CDR3 bases: TGTGCCAGTAGACCTCGGGACACCTTTCGACCCCAGCATTTT.

The genes are TRBV30 and TRBJ1-5; 8 bases fit TRBD1. CDR1 and CDR2 (germline): GTSNPN, SVGIG (reference sequence). Trimming cost V 3 bases and J 6 bases; bases outside gene matches: 4. CDR3 size: 13 residues. Here the CDR3 DNA reads TGTGCCTGGAGGCAGGGGGCTTCTCAGCCCCAGCATTTT. It translates to CAWRQGASQPQHF.

Details on this clone: This clone may be a read error of a much larger clone one base away. The V gene is TRBV7-2, the J gene TRBJ1-1, with TRBD1 matching 7 bases. J gave up 1 base and V 5 bases, and 4 bases lay outside the gene matches. CDR3 length equals 14 residues. Per germline, CDR1 SGHTA and CDR2 FQGNSA. CDR3 residues: CASSVGTANTEAFF. DNA of the CDR3: TGTGCCAGCAGCGTCGGGACAGCGAACACTGAAGCTTTCTTT.

The chain links TRBV7-3 to TRBJ2-6; D remains ambiguous. Germline-derived CDR1 and CDR2 are SGHTA and FQGTGA. The length of the CDR3 is 15 residues. V was trimmed by 4 bases and J by 2 bases, leaving 9 bases between them. CDR3: CASSSDFPGANVLTF. As DNA, the CDR3 is TGTGCCAGCAGCTCTGACTTCCCTGGGGCCAACGTCCTGACTTTC.

The J gene is TRBJ2-5, the V gene TRBV2; D remains unclear. The CDR3 runs 13 residues. V was clipped by 5 bases and J by 5 bases, with 12 bases between them. Germline-derived CDR1 and CDR2 are SNHLY and FYNNEI. This chain's CDR3 is CASSLGRRETQYF. CDR3 in DNA: TGTGCCAGCAGTCTTGGACGGCGGGAGACCCAGTACTTC.

V usage is TRBV4-3 and J usage is TRBJ1-2; 7 nucleotides align to TRBD1. Trimming at V came to 3 bases and at J to 5 bases, leaving 6 bases not matched to a gene. CDR1 and CDR2 from the germline V gene are LGHNA and YSLEER. This CDR3 spans 14 amino acids. The CDR3 DNA sequence: TGCGCCAGCAGCCAGCAGGGGGGTAGATATGGCTACACCTTC. It translates to CASSQQGGRYGYTF.

The V and J genes are TRBV10-1 and TRBJ2-3, with D possibly TRBD2 on 5 matching bases. The CDR3 spans 15 residues. Germline CDR1 and CDR2: WNHNN and SYGVQD (reference sequence). V was trimmed by 3 bases and J by 0 bases, leaving 10 bases between them. The CDR3 DNA reads as TGCGCCAGCAGTGAATCTAGCAGTAGCACAGATACGCAGTATTTT. It specifies CASSESSSSTDTQYF.

This chain uses TRBV5-1 with TRBJ2-2, with D maybe TRBD1 (5 bases). CDR3 length: 13 amino acids. Trimming cost V 4 bases and J 2 bases, with 6 bases left between them. From germline, CDR1 is SGHRS and CDR2 YFSETQ. The CDR3 DNA reads as TGCGCCAGCAGCGGACAAAACACCGGGGAGCTGTTTTTT. Encoded protein: CASSGQNTGELFF.

The V gene is TRBV7-3, the J gene TRBJ2-2; tentatively, D is TRBD1 (5 bases). From germline, CDR1 is SGHTA and CDR2 FQGTGA. The CDR3 has 12 amino acids. V was shortened by 5 bases and J by 11 bases, with 12 bases between the two germline ends. The CDR3 coding sequence is TGTGCCAGCAGCCAGGGCCAGGGTGAGCTGTTTTTT. Amino acid sequence: CASSQGQGELFF.

Regarding this clone: Different DNA sequences within this sample yield the same CDR3. The V call is TRBV7-9, the J call TRBJ1-2, with 7 positions matching TRBD1. This CDR3 has 14 residues. The V segment lost 9 bases and the J segment 10 bases; nucleotides outside the gene matches: 17. CDR1 is SEHNR and CDR2 is FQNEAQ in the germline V gene (reference sequence). CDR3 residues: CASSPGGWAPAYTF. The CDR3, as DNA: TGTGCCAGTAGCCCAGGGGGGTGGGCCCCGGCCTACACCTTC.

This clone occurred once. The V and J genes are TRBV4-2 and TRBJ2-4, with 8 nucleotides matching TRBD2. The germline gives CDR1 LGHNA, CDR2 YNFKEQ. The CDR3 contains 17 residues. V shed 0 bases and J 6 bases; nucleotides not matched to a gene: 10. The CDR3 loop is CASSQDPALAGLNIQYF. The CDR3 DNA reads TGTGCCAGCAGCCAAGATCCTGCTTTAGCGGGACTAAACATTCAGTACTTC.

The chain carries TRBV5-1 and TRBJ2-7; 12 bases match TRBD2. Losses at the gene ends were 0 bases for V and 0 bases for J; bases not matched to a gene: 1. The CDR3 runs to 16 residues. The germline gives CDR1 SGHRS, CDR2 YFSETQ. In nucleotides, the CDR3 is TGCGCCAGCAGCTTGGAGGGACTAGCGGGCTCCTACGAGCAGTACTTC. As protein: CASSLEGLAGSYEQYF. The entire variable domain, with the rest obtained from reference TRBV5-1 and TRBJ2-7, is as follows: KAGVTQTPRYLIKTRGQQVTLSCSPISGHRSVSWYQQTPGQGLQFLFEYFSETQRNKGNFPGRFSGRQFSNSRSEMNVSTLELGDSALYLCASSLEGLAGSYEQYFGPGTRLTVT.

The gene calls are TRBV6-5 and TRBJ2-7; D might be TRBD1 (5 bases). The CDR3 has 13 amino acids. Germline lookup yields CDR1 MNHEY and CDR2 SVGAGI. V lost 6 bases, J lost 3 bases, and 12 bases lay in between. The CDR3 spells CASSQGAYYEQYF. The CDR3 coding sequence is TGTGCCAGCAGCCAAGGGGCCTACTACGAGCAGTACTTC.

The chain couples TRBV19 to TRBJ1-1; no clear D. The V and J ends lost 5 bases and 1 base respectively, with 8 bases between them. The CDR3 consists of 13 residues. The germline gives CDR1 LNHDA, CDR2 SQIVND (reference sequence). CDR3 coding DNA: TGTGCCAGTAGTGTTACAGAGAACACTGAAGCTTTCTTT. It specifies CASSVTENTEAFF.

This clone was observed many times. This chain connects TRBV7-3 to TRBJ2-7, with TRBD1 as a possible D gene (6 bases). Trimming removed 5 bases at V and 4 bases at J, with 18 bases between. Germline values: CDR1 SGHTA, CDR2 FQGTGA. The CDR3 consists of 15 residues. The CDR3 loop is CASSLPQGRSYEQYF. CDR3 in DNA: TGTGCCAGCAGCCTTCCCCAGGGGCGGAGTTACGAGCAGTACTTC.

This clone was detected many times. V is TRBV25-1 and J is TRBJ1-1; 7 nucleotides agree with TRBD1. This CDR3 has 13 amino acids. The J segment lost 5 bases and the V segment lost 3 bases, leaving 3 bases of the junction unmatched. Germline CDR1 is MGHDK and CDR2 is SYGVNS. In nucleotides, the CDR3 is TGTGCCAGCAGTGAGAGGGGGCGAACTGAAGCTTTCTTT. It specifies CASSERGRTEAFF.